These 17 T cell receptor beta chains were all obtained from the same sample, sequenced in a study of T cell responses to AZD1222 COVID-19 vaccine. Sequencing used immunoSEQ multiplex PCR; TCRdb keeps in-frame clones, though not all of them. The data show approximately 150,000 clones, roughly 91% seen once. Sample: peripheral blood, taken 28 days after the second AZD1222 dose. The receptors originated from an adult who received the AZD1222 COVID-19 vaccine.

This rearrangement joins TRBV7-9 to TRBJ1-4; perhaps TRBD1 as D (5 bases). V dropped 5 bases and J dropped 7 bases, with 17 bases sitting between them. CDR1 SEHNR and CDR2 FQNEAQ come from the germline V gene (reference sequence). The CDR3 has 15 residues. The CDR3 region has the DNA TGTGCCAGCAGCCCTCTGGGGGGGGTCGGTGAAAAACTGTTTTTT. Translating gives CASSPLGGVGEKLFF.

The rearrangement uses TRBV6-5 and TRBJ1-2; D is unresolved. The CDR3 contains 14 residues. Per germline, CDR1 MNHEY and CDR2 SVGAGI. With 7 bases removed from V and 8 bases from J, the gap between germline ends came to 20 bases. The DNA of the CDR3 is TGTGCCAGCAACCCCCTGACGAGGCTTGGGGGCTACACCTTC. Amino acid sequence: CASNPLTRLGGYTF.

In this sample, this clone turned up a few times. V gene TRBV30 combines with J gene TRBJ1-5, with TRBD1 identical over 11 bases. V trimming: 3 bases; J trimming: 6 bases; junction bases outside the gene matches: 13. Germline CDR1 reads GTSNPN; CDR2 reads SVGIG (reference sequence). This CDR3 contains 17 residues. As DNA, the CDR3 is TGTGCCTGGAGCCTCGGACAGGGGGCATGGGGCGGTCAGCCCCAGCATTTT. Its protein is CAWSLGQGAWGGQPQHF. Using reference TRBV30 and TRBJ1-5 for the parts outside the CDR3, the full variable domain is SQTIHQWPATLVQPVGSPLSLECTVEGTSNPNLYWYRQAAGRGLQLLFYSVGIGQISSEVPQNLSASRPQDRQFILSSKKLLLSDSGFYLCAWSLGQGAWGGQPQHFGDGTRLSIL.

The chain joins TRBV14 to TRBJ2-7; 8 nucleotides line up with TRBD1. The V gene's germline CDR1 is SGHDN and CDR2 FVKESK. The V and J ends lost 2 bases and 5 bases, in that order; junction bases with no gene match: 17. The CDR3 is made up of 18 amino acids. In nucleotides, the CDR3 is TGTGCCAGCAGCCAAAAACAGGGGCAGGGGGCTCATCTTGACGAGCAGTACTTC. This translates into CASSQKQGQGAHLDEQYF.

This rearrangement joins TRBV7-9 to TRBJ2-5; possible D gene TRBD1, 6 bases. CDR3 size: 16 residues. The V and J ends lost 1 base and 2 bases respectively, with 14 bases between them. Germline loops: CDR1 SEHNR, CDR2 FQNEAQ (reference sequence). The CDR3 region is CASSLGMRGKQETQYF. For the CDR3, the DNA is TGTGCCAGCAGCTTAGGAATGAGGGGGAAGCAAGAGACCCAGTACTTC.

This sequence joins TRBV4-3 and TRBJ1-1, with D unclear. CDR3 length: 15 amino acids. CDR1 and CDR2 from the germline V gene are LGHNA and YSLEER. V lost 2 bases and J lost 0, with 10 bases in between. The DNA for the CDR3 is TGCGCCAGCAGCCAATGGGCAGGCCTGAACACTGAAGCTTTCTTT. As protein: CASSQWAGLNTEAFF.

The chain is built from TRBV20-1 and TRBJ2-3; D perhaps matches TRBD2 (6 bases). The CDR3 has 15 residues. Germline V gives CDR1 DFQATT, CDR2 SNEGSKA (reference sequence). Trimming removed 5 bases at V and 5 bases at J, with 20 bases between. The CDR3 protein is CSAGAIADAQDTQYF. The CDR3 nucleotides are TGCAGTGCTGGTGCAATAGCGGATGCACAAGATACGCAGTATTTT.

The chain's CDR3 is CASSLLGTAYEQYF. For the CDR3, the DNA is TGTGCCAGCAGCCTGCTCGGGACAGCCTACGAGCAGTACTTC. The chain recombines TRBV11-2 with TRBJ2-7, with 7 positions matching TRBD1. Unmatched junction bases numbered 6, after V lost 5 bases and J lost 2 bases. There are 14 residues in the CDR3. Germline CDR1 reads SGHAT; CDR2 reads FQNNGV.

This chain connects TRBV2 to TRBJ1-6, with a weak D call TRBD1 (5 bases). Germline V CDR1 and CDR2: SNHLY, FYNNEI. Trimming cost V 3 bases and J 18 bases, with 12 bases left between them. The CDR3 length is 11 residues. CDR3 protein: CASSDLGEAHF. For the CDR3, the DNA is TGTGCCAGCAGTGACTTGGGGGAGGCCCACTTT.

The V and J genes are TRBV11-2 and TRBJ2-1, with 13 nucleotides matching TRBD2. From germline, CDR1 is SGHAT and CDR2 FQNNGV. J gave up 6 bases and V 0 bases, and 2 bases lay outside the gene matches. This CDR3 has 16 residues. The CDR3 protein is CASSLETSGRSNEQFF. CDR3 nucleotides: TGTGCCAGCAGCTTAGAGACTAGCGGGAGGAGCAATGAGCAGTTCTTC. Using reference TRBV11-2 and TRBJ2-1 for the parts outside the CDR3, the full variable domain is EAGVAQSPRYKIIEKRQSVAFWCNPISGHATLYWYQQILGQGPKLLIQFQNNGVVDDSQLPKDRFSAERLKGVDSTLKIQPAKLEDSAVYLCASSLETSGRSNEQFFGPGTRLTVL.

This clone was detected a few times. The CDR3 DNA sequence: TGTGCCAGCAGTGAATATGCGGGGGCGAACAATGAGCAGTTCTTC. It encodes CASSEYAGANNEQFF. V gene TRBV25-1 combines with J gene TRBJ2-1; D may be TRBD2 (7 bases). Germline V gives CDR1 MGHDK, CDR2 SYGVNS. Trimming removed 0 bases from V and 5 bases from J, with 11 bases in between. The CDR3 is made up of 15 amino acids.

The V gene is TRBV28, the J gene TRBJ1-2; the match to TRBD1 covers 7 bases. V lost 9 bases and J lost 4; bases outside the gene matches: 11. This CDR3 region has 14 residues. Germline V gene lookup returns CDR1 MDHEN and CDR2 SYDVKM. The CDR3 reads CASSGTEGLYGYTF. The DNA of the CDR3 is TGTGCCAGTTCAGGGACAGAGGGTCTCTATGGCTACACCTTC.

In its sample, this clone was seen a few times. CDR3 amino acids: CASSSWILWTAGNYGYTF. In DNA form, the CDR3 reads TGTGCCAGCAGCTCTTGGATACTATGGACAGCCGGTAACTATGGCTACACCTTC. V is TRBV5-8 and J is TRBJ1-2, with D maybe TRBD1 (6 bases). V was pared by 3 bases and J by 1 base, with 22 bases between. CDR1 is SGHTS and CDR2 is YDEGEE in the germline V gene. The CDR3 contains 18 residues. Full variable domain (outside the CDR3, taken from reference TRBV5-8 and TRBJ1-2): EAGVTQSPTHLIKTRGQQATLRCSPISGHTSVYWYQQALGLGLQFLLWYDEGEERNRGNFPPRFSGRQFPNYSSELNVNALELEDSALYLCASSSWILWTAGNYGYTFGSGTRLTVV.

The rearrangement uses TRBV6-5 and TRBJ1-2, with TRBD1 as a possible D gene (5 bases). V was trimmed by 0 bases and J by 8 bases, leaving 19 bases between them. CDR3 length equals 16 residues. Germline V gene sequence: CDR1 MNHEY, CDR2 SVGAGI. CDR3 amino acids: CASSYSSILRAQGYTF. Here the CDR3 DNA reads TGTGCCAGCAGTTACTCGAGCATTCTCAGGGCCCAAGGCTACACCTTC.

This clone was picked up a small number of times. The chain carries TRBV30 and TRBJ2-2; a possible D gene is TRBD2 (5 bases). There are 16 residues in the CDR3. Trimming took off 1 base at V and 6 bases at J, with 18 bases between the two ends. Germline CDR1 reads GTSNPN; CDR2 reads SVGIG (reference sequence). The CDR3 nucleotides read TGTGCCTGGAGTGCTGTTTTGGGCCGAGGGTCCGGGGAGCTGTTTTTT. Translated: CAWSAVLGRGSGELFF.

The chain joins TRBV2 to TRBJ2-5, with D unresolved. The CDR3 is 13 residues long. Looked up from germline, CDR1 is SNHLY and CDR2 is FYNNEI. The germline V and J ends were trimmed by 6 bases and 1 base, with 9 bases remaining between them. Here the CDR3 DNA reads TGTGCCAGCAGCCCAAACCTCCAAGAGACCCAGTACTTC. Its protein is CASSPNLQETQYF.

The rearrangement uses TRBV12-3 or TRBV12-4 and TRBJ2-3; unclear D gene. The CDR3 is 13 amino acids. V was shortened by 2 bases and J by 4 bases, with 7 bases between the two germline ends. CDR3 amino acids: CASSLSLADTQYF. The CDR3 DNA sequence: TGTGCCAGCAGTTTATCCCTCGCAGATACGCAGTATTTT.